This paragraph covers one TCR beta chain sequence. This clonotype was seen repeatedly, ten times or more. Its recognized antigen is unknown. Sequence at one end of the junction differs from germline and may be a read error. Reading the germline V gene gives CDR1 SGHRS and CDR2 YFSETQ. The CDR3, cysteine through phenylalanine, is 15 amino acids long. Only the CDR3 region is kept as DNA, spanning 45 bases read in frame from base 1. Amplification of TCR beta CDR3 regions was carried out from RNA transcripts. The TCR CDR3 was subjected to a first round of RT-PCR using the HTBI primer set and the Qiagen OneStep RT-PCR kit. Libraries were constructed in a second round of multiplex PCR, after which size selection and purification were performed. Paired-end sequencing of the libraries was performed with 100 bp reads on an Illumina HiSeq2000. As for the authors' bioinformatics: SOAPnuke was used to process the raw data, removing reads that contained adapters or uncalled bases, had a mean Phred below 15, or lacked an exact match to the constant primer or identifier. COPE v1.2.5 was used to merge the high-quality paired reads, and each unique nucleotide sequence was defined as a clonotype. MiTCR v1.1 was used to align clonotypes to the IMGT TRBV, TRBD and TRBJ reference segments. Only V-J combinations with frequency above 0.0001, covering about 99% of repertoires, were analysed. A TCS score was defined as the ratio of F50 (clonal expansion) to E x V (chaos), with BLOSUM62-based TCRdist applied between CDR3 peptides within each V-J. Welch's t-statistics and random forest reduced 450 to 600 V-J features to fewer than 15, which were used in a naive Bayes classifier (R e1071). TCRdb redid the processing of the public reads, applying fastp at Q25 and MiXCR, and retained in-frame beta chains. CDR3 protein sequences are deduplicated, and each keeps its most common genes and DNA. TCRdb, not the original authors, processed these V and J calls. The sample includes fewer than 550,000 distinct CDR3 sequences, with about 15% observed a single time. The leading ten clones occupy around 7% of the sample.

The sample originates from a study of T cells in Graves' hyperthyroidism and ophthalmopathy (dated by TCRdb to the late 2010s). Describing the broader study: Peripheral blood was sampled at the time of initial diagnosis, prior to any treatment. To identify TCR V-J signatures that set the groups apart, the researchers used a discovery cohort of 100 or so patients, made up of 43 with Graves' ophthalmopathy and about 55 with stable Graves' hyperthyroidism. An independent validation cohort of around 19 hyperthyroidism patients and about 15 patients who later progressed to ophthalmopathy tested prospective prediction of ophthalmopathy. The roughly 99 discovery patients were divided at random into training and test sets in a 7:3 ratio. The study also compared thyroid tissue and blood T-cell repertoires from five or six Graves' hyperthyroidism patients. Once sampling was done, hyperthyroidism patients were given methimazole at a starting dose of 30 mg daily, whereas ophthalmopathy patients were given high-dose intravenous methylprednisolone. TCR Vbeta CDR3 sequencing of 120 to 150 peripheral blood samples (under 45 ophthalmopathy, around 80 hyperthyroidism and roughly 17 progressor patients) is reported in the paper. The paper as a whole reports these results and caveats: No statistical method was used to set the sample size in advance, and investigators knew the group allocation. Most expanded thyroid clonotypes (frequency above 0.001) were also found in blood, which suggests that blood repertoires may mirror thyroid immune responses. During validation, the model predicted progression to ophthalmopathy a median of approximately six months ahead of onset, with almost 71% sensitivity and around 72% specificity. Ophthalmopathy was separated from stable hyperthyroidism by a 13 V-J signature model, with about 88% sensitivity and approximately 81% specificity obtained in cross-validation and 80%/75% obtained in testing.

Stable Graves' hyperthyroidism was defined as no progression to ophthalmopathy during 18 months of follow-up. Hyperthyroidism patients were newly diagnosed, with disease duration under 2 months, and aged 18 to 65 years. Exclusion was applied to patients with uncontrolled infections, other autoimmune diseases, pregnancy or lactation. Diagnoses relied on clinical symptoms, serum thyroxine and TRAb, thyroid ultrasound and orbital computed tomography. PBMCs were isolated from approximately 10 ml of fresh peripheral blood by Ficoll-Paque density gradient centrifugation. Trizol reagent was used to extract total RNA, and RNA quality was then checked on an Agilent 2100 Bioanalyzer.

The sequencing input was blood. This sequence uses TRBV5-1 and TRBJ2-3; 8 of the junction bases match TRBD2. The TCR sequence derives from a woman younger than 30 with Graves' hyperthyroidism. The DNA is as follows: TGCGCCAGCAGCAGCCATTGGACTAGCAAAGATACGCAGTATTTT. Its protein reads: CASSSHWTSKDTQYF.